The entry below describes one TCR beta chain. The antigen is not known. For TCRbeta, the library was prepared with unique molecular identifiers. Using its own MiXCR run on the PCR reads, TCRdb lists one record per CDR3 protein. The sample records a few thousand distinct CDR3 sequences, 11% being singletons. This entry is derived from a study of T-cell reconstitution after alpha-beta-depleted transplantation in children. Points from the study as a whole: After transplant, high TCRbeta diversity at day 60 in some patients arose from surviving recipient T cells and thymic progenitors. There were reportedly several hundred expanded graft clones from which alpha-beta T cells came about two months after transplant. Diversity and T-cell counts at one year after transplant derived mostly from new T cells.

The receptor comes from a patient aged 2-10 years who had a stem cell transplant for inherited bone marrow failure, so the T cells may come from the graft donor. Sequencing used PBMCs, mostly from graft donor cells, obtained 360 days after TCRalphabeta/CD19-depleted stem cell transplant.

CDR3 amino acids: CASSQFQADTQYF. The CDR3 coding sequence is TGTGCCAGCAGCCAATTTCAAGCGGATACGCAGTATTTT. The V call is TRBV3-1, the J call TRBJ2-3, with D hard to call. This CDR3 has 13 residues. Between the trimmed V and J ends, which lost 2 bases and 6 bases, there was a span of 9 bases. Per the germline V gene, CDR1 is LGHDT and CDR2 is YNNKEL (reference sequence).